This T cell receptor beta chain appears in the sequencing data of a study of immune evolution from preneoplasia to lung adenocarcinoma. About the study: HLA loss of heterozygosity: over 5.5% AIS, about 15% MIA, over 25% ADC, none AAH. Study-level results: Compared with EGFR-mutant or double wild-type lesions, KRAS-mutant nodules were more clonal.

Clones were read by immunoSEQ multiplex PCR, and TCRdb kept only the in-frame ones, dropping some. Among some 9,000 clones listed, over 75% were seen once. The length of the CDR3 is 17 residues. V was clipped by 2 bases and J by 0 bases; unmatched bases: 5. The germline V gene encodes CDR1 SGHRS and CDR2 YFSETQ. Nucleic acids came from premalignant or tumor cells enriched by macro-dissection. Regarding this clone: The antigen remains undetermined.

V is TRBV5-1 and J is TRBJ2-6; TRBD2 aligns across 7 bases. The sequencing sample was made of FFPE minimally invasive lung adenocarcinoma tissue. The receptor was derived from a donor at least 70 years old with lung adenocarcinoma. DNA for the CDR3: TGCGCCAGCAGCTTCTTTGGCGGGAGCTCTGGGGCCAACGTCCTGACTTTC. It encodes CASSFFGGSSGANVLTF.